The present T cell receptor beta chain was sequenced within a study of shared clonotypes between healthy human individuals. Study conclusions and caveats: Apart from blood, nothing was sampled; tissue repertoires likely differ.

The CDR3 sequence is 16 residues long. With 7 bases removed from V and 1 base from J, the gap between germline ends came to 19 bases. From germline, CDR1 is MDHEN and CDR2 SYDVKM. Comments on this clone: Its target is not known.

Sequencing was performed with immunoSEQ multiplex PCR; in TCRdb, only in-frame clones are kept and a portion is missing. The table includes about 730,000 clones, just under 75% detected once. The chain couples TRBV28 to TRBJ1-2, with D unclear. The source of this sequence is a woman between 25 and 40 years old in good health. The sequenced material came from memory CD4+ T cells sorted from blood. Subset indicated: CD45RA-negative fraction. The CDR3 region is CASTPVGKGYNYGYTF. CDR3 nucleotides: TGTGCCAGCACCCCCGTTGGGAAGGGCTATAACTATGGCTACACCTTC.